This is a list of T cell receptor beta chains from one sample in a study of blood T cell repertoires in COVID-19. TCRdb's copy holds only in-frame clones and misses some; the assay was immunoSEQ multiplex PCR. Of around 57,000 clones in the sample, 70% to 85% were seen once. The sequencing sample was made of peripheral blood. The receptors originated from a woman between 70 and 85 years old with acute or convalescent COVID-19. CDR3s include the opening cysteine and the closing phenylalanine or tryptophan. Each record gives: V gene, J gene, clone size, D gene, CDR3 protein, CDR3 DNA. A D gene is named only where the DNA matches it firmly. For some rows the clone size is stated as once, few or many, or as a class when expanded; others skip it.

V gene: TRBV19
J gene: TRBJ1-3
clone size: few
D gene: -
CDR3 protein: CASSPSGGPGNTIYF
CDR3 DNA: TGTGCCAGTAGTCCCTCGGGGGGTCCTGGAAACACCATATATTTT

V gene: TRBV11-3
J gene: TRBJ2-5
clone size: -
D gene: TRBD2
CDR3 protein: CASVRGNQETQYF
CDR3 DNA: TGTGCCAGCGTGCGGGGGAATCAAGAGACCCAGTACTTC

V gene: TRBV12-3/TRBV12-4
J gene: TRBJ2-7
clone size: -
D gene: -
CDR3 protein: CASSRGGEQYF
CDR3 DNA: TGTGCCAGCAGCCGAGGGGGTGAGCAGTACTTC

V gene: TRBV19
J gene: TRBJ1-2
clone size: once
D gene: -
CDR3 protein: CARPEQVNYGYTF
CDR3 DNA: TGTGCCAGACCAGAACAAGTTAACTATGGCTACACCTTC

V gene: TRBV2
J gene: TRBJ2-5
clone size: -
D gene: -
CDR3 protein: CASSVLQETQYF
CDR3 DNA: TGTGCCAGCAGTGTTTTACAAGAGACCCAGTACTTC

V gene: TRBV18
J gene: TRBJ1-3
clone size: -
D gene: TRBD1
CDR3 protein: CASSPLQGADGNTIYF
CDR3 DNA: TGTGCCAGCTCACCACTACAGGGGGCCGATGGAAACACCATATATTTT

V gene: TRBV6-2/TRBV6-3
J gene: TRBJ2-1
clone size: -
D gene: -
CDR3 protein: CASSYLQWFFF
CDR3 DNA: TGTGCCAGCAGTTACCTACAGTGGTTCTTCTTC

V gene: TRBV7-2
J gene: TRBJ1-1
clone size: -
D gene: -
CDR3 protein: CASSLGHLNTEAFF
CDR3 DNA: TGTGCCAGCAGCCTCGGACACCTGAACACTGAAGCTTTCTTT

V gene: TRBV10-1
J gene: TRBJ1-5
clone size: -
D gene: -
CDR3 protein: CASSETGNQPQHF
CDR3 DNA: TGCGCCAGCAGTGAGACAGGGAATCAGCCCCAGCATTTT

V gene: TRBV5-4
J gene: TRBJ2-4
clone size: -
D gene: TRBD2
CDR3 protein: CASSKGLAGSLGNIQYF
CDR3 DNA: TGTGCCAGCAGCAAAGGACTAGCGGGGTCTTTGGGAAACATTCAGTACTTC

V gene: TRBV10-3
J gene: TRBJ1-5
clone size: few
D gene: TRBD1
CDR3 protein: CAMATGEDQPQHF
CDR3 DNA: TGTGCCATGGCGACAGGGGAAGATCAGCCCCAGCATTTT

V gene: TRBV11-2
J gene: TRBJ1-1
clone size: -
D gene: -
CDR3 protein: CASSSAQIMNTEAFF
CDR3 DNA: TGTGCCAGCAGCTCCGCACAGATCATGAACACTGAAGCTTTCTTT

V gene: TRBV7-9
J gene: TRBJ2-3
clone size: -
D gene: -
CDR3 protein: CASSHRDSDTQYF
CDR3 DNA: TGTGCCAGCAGCCACCGGGACTCAGATACGCAGTATTTT

V gene: TRBV10-1
J gene: TRBJ1-6
clone size: -
D gene: TRBD1
CDR3 protein: CASSQTGVSNSPLHF
CDR3 DNA: TGCGCCAGCAGTCAGACAGGGGTAAGTAATTCACCCCTCCACTTT

V gene: TRBV16
J gene: TRBJ2-1
clone size: -
D gene: TRBD2
CDR3 protein: CASSPTSGAYNEQFF
CDR3 DNA: TGTGCCAGCAGCCCAACTAGCGGGGCGTACAATGAGCAGTTCTTC

V gene: TRBV12-3/TRBV12-4
J gene: TRBJ1-2
clone size: -
D gene: -
CDR3 protein: CASSLSGGNGYTF
CDR3 DNA: TGTGCCAGCAGTTTAAGCGGGGGGAATGGCTACACCTTC

V gene: TRBV4-2
J gene: TRBJ2-7
clone size: -
D gene: -
CDR3 protein: CASSQGDFSSYEQYF
CDR3 DNA: TGTGCCAGCAGCCAAGGGGACTTTAGCTCCTACGAGCAGTACTTC

V gene: TRBV21-1
J gene: TRBJ1-4
clone size: -
D gene: -
CDR3 protein: CASSKDDRSNPTNEKLFF
CDR3 DNA: TGTGCCAGCAGCAAAGACGACAGATCCAACCCTACTAATGAAAAACTGTTTTTT

V gene: TRBV4-1
J gene: TRBJ1-1
clone size: few
D gene: -
CDR3 protein: CASSRGDGGGTEAFF
CDR3 DNA: TGCGCCAGCAGCCGAGGGGACGGGGGGGGCACTGAAGCTTTCTTT

V gene: TRBV4-2
J gene: TRBJ2-2
clone size: -
D gene: -
CDR3 protein: CASSQEDPPNGELFF
CDR3 DNA: TGTGCCAGCAGCCAGGAGGACCCCCCCAACGGGGAGCTGTTTTTT

V gene: TRBV11-3
J gene: TRBJ2-3
clone size: -
D gene: TRBD2
CDR3 protein: CASSTGLAGVSTDTQYF
CDR3 DNA: TGTGCCAGCAGTACGGGACTAGCGGGGGTTAGCACAGATACGCAGTATTTT

V gene: TRBV5-1
J gene: TRBJ1-6
clone size: -
D gene: -
CDR3 protein: CASSSWTVNSPLHF
CDR3 DNA: TGCGCCAGCAGCTCTTGGACAGTTAATTCACCCCTCCACTTT

V gene: TRBV28
J gene: TRBJ1-1
clone size: -
D gene: -
CDR3 protein: CASRGTGMNTEAFF
CDR3 DNA: TGTGCCAGCAGGGGCACAGGGATGAACACTGAAGCTTTCTTT

V gene: TRBV12-3/TRBV12-4
J gene: TRBJ2-1
clone size: -
D gene: TRBD1
CDR3 protein: CASSWTGDEQFF
CDR3 DNA: TGTGCCAGCAGCTGGACAGGGGACGAGCAGTTCTTC

V gene: TRBV30
J gene: TRBJ2-2
clone size: few
D gene: -
CDR3 protein: CAWTSTNTGELFF
CDR3 DNA: TGTGCCTGGACTAGTACAAACACCGGGGAGCTGTTTTTT

V gene: TRBV5-8
J gene: TRBJ1-2
clone size: -
D gene: -
CDR3 protein: CASRTRTLAGNYGYTF
CDR3 DNA: TGTGCCAGCAGAACCCGGACCCTGGCAGGGAACTATGGCTACACCTTC

V gene: TRBV2
J gene: TRBJ2-4
clone size: -
D gene: TRBD2
CDR3 protein: CASKTSGGAKNIQYF
CDR3 DNA: TGTGCCAGCAAAACTAGCGGGGGAGCCAAAAACATTCAGTACTTC

V gene: TRBV4-1
J gene: TRBJ1-4
clone size: -
D gene: TRBD1
CDR3 protein: CASSQARGQTNEKLFF
CDR3 DNA: TGCGCCAGCAGCCAAGCCAGGGGGCAGACTAATGAAAAACTGTTTTTT

V gene: TRBV7-2
J gene: TRBJ1-2
clone size: -
D gene: TRBD1
CDR3 protein: CASSPRTGLEGNGYTF
CDR3 DNA: TGTGCCAGCAGCCCCAGGACAGGGCTGGAGGGGAATGGCTACACCTTC

V gene: TRBV29-1
J gene: TRBJ1-2
clone size: few
D gene: TRBD1
CDR3 protein: CSVLTGSVVGGYTF
CDR3 DNA: TGCAGCGTCCTGACAGGGAGCGTGGTGGGTGGCTACACCTTC

V gene: TRBV10-1
J gene: TRBJ2-3
clone size: -
D gene: -
CDR3 protein: CASSESGARVGTQYF
CDR3 DNA: TGCGCCAGCAGTGAGTCGGGGGCCCGCGTAGGTACGCAGTATTTT

V gene: TRBV11-2
J gene: TRBJ2-3
clone size: -
D gene: TRBD2
CDR3 protein: CASSLAGGGTDTQYF
CDR3 DNA: TGTGCCAGCAGCTTAGCGGGGGGAGGCACAGATACGCAGTATTTT

V gene: TRBV14
J gene: TRBJ2-7
clone size: -
D gene: TRBD2
CDR3 protein: CASSLSGSGGSYEQYF
CDR3 DNA: TGTGCCAGCAGCTTATCGGGTAGCGGGGGATCCTACGAGCAGTACTTC

V gene: TRBV7-9
J gene: TRBJ2-3
clone size: -
D gene: TRBD2
CDR3 protein: CASSFGAGATDTQYF
CDR3 DNA: TGTGCCAGCAGCTTTGGAGCGGGGGCCACAGATACGCAGTATTTT

V gene: TRBV7-2
J gene: TRBJ2-1
clone size: -
D gene: -
CDR3 protein: CASSWYSLGALEQFF
CDR3 DNA: TGTGCCAGCAGCTGGTACTCTCTGGGGGCCTTGGAGCAGTTCTTC

V gene: TRBV5-8
J gene: TRBJ2-5
clone size: -
D gene: TRBD2
CDR3 protein: CASSRRGTSLETQYF
CDR3 DNA: TGTGCCAGCAGCCGGAGGGGGACTAGCTTGGAGACCCAGTACTTC

V gene: TRBV15
J gene: TRBJ1-6
clone size: many
D gene: -
CDR3 protein: CATSGRRDSPLHF
CDR3 DNA: TGTGCCACCAGCGGGAGGAGGGATTCACCCCTCCACTTT

V gene: TRBV9
J gene: TRBJ2-6
clone size: few
D gene: TRBD2
CDR3 protein: CASSVETSGGLSGANVLTF
CDR3 DNA: TGTGCCAGCAGCGTAGAAACTAGCGGGGGACTCTCTGGGGCCAACGTCCTGACTTTC

V gene: TRBV7-8
J gene: TRBJ2-5
clone size: -
D gene: TRBD2
CDR3 protein: CASSLVSGSAGGDYETQYF
CDR3 DNA: TGTGCCAGCAGCTTAGTTAGTGGGTCAGCGGGGGGGGACTACGAGACCCAGTACTTC

V gene: TRBV14
J gene: TRBJ2-1
clone size: -
D gene: -
CDR3 protein: CASSRTYGNAHNEQFF
CDR3 DNA: TGTGCCAGCAGCCGAACCTACGGGAACGCCCACAATGAGCAGTTCTTC

V gene: TRBV10-1
J gene: TRBJ2-7
clone size: -
D gene: -
CDR3 protein: CASSESNRGGREQYF
CDR3 DNA: TGCGCCAGCAGTGAGTCGAACAGGGGGGGCCGCGAGCAGTACTTC

V gene: TRBV21-1
J gene: TRBJ1-1
clone size: -
D gene: -
CDR3 protein: CARSDRDRSRSEAFF
CDR3 DNA: TGTGCCAGATCCGACCGGGACAGGTCTCGTTCTGAAGCTTTCTTT

V gene: TRBV19
J gene: TRBJ2-5
clone size: -
D gene: -
CDR3 protein: CASSIQKQETQYF
CDR3 DNA: TGTGCCAGTAGTATTCAGAAGCAAGAGACCCAGTACTTC

V gene: TRBV11-2
J gene: TRBJ2-1
clone size: -
D gene: -
CDR3 protein: CASSSGGPYNEQFF
CDR3 DNA: TGTGCCAGCAGCTCAGGGGGGCCCTACAATGAGCAGTTCTTC

V gene: TRBV19
J gene: TRBJ1-3
clone size: -
D gene: TRBD1
CDR3 protein: CASGTGSSGNTIYF
CDR3 DNA: TGTGCCAGCGGGACAGGGTCCTCTGGAAACACCATATATTTT

V gene: TRBV5-1
J gene: TRBJ2-5
clone size: few
D gene: -
CDR3 protein: CASSLARGLQETQYF
CDR3 DNA: TGCGCCAGCAGCTTGGCCAGGGGCCTCCAAGAGACCCAGTACTTC